The 10 T cell receptor beta chains reported below all come from one sample, sequenced in a study of blood T cell repertoires in COVID-19. Repertoires were generated with immunoSEQ multiplex PCR, while TCRdb's copy carries only in-frame clones and drops some. The sample has around 310,000 clones; around 89% are singletons. Input material: peripheral blood. These receptors were collected from a woman in her 50s with active or convalescent COVID-19.

J is TRBJ2-2 and V is TRBV5-6, with 8 bases aligning to TRBD1. Germline trimming cut 2 bases from V and 3 bases from J; bases unmatched to any gene: 6. The CDR3 runs to 16 residues. The germline V gene encodes CDR1 SGHDT and CDR2 YYEEEE. CDR3 in amino acids: CASSLAPTGDTGELFF. The CDR3 bases are TGTGCCAGCAGCTTAGCGCCGACAGGGGACACCGGGGAGCTGTTTTTT. Complete variable domain (other parts from reference TRBV5-6 and TRBJ2-2): DAGVTQSPTHLIKTRGQQVTLRCSPKSGHDTVSWYQQALGQGPQFIFQYYEEEERQRGNFPDRFSGHQFPNYSSELNVNALLLGDSALYLCASSLAPTGDTGELFFGEGSRLTVL.

J is TRBJ1-1 and V is TRBV28, with 7 bases fitting TRBD1. The germline V gene encodes CDR1 MDHEN and CDR2 SYDVKM. The CDR3 loop spans 18 amino acids. The V and J ends lost 0 bases and 1 base, in that order; junction bases with no gene match: 11. The DNA for the CDR3 is TGTGCCAGCAGTTTATGGGGGACAGCAAGGGTACCGAACACTGAAGCTTTCTTT. Translated, it gives CASSLWGTARVPNTEAFF.

V usage is TRBV7-2 and J usage is TRBJ2-1; D uncertain. In germline, CDR1 is SGHTA, CDR2 FQGNSA. V gave up 5 bases and J gave up 2 bases, with 10 bases separating them. The CDR3 has 14 residues. The CDR3 nucleotides read TGTGCCAGCAGCCCCCGCCCAGCCTACAATGAGCAGTTCTTC. Amino acid sequence: CASSPRPAYNEQFF.

There are many counts of this clone. The V call is TRBV4-3, the J call TRBJ1-2; 7 positions agree with TRBD1. Germline V CDR1 and CDR2: LGHNA, YSLEER. This CDR3 region has 15 residues. Germline trimming cut 0 bases from V and 7 bases from J; bases unmatched to any gene: 8. This chain's CDR3 is CASSQERAGGSGYTF. CDR3 bases: TGCGCCAGCAGCCAAGAGCGGGCAGGGGGTAGTGGCTACACCTTC.

The genes are TRBV13 and TRBJ1-1; 9 bases line up with TRBD1. Germline assignment: CDR1 PRHDT and CDR2 FYEKMQ (reference sequence). With 4 bases clipped from V and 5 bases from J, the junction kept 8 bases outside the gene matches. This CDR3 has 15 amino acids. The CDR3 bases are TGTGCCAGCAGCTACTCGACAGGGGGTAGAACTGAAGCTTTCTTT. Its protein product is CASSYSTGGRTEAFF.

The V gene is TRBV5-1, the J gene TRBJ2-1, with D perhaps matching TRBD1 (6 bases). The V gene's germline CDR1 is SGHRS and CDR2 YFSETQ. This CDR3 spans 15 amino acids. Trimming took 0 bases from V and 3 from J, leaving 10 bases between them. The CDR3 DNA reads TGCGCCAGCAGCTTGGGACAGGACAACTACAATGAGCAGTTCTTC. It encodes CASSLGQDNYNEQFF.

The rearrangement joins TRBV4-1 to TRBJ2-1, with D possibly being TRBD1 (5 bases). Per the germline V gene, CDR1 is MGHRA and CDR2 is YSYEKL. The CDR3 spans 13 residues. Trimming cost V 4 bases and J 4 bases, with 8 bases left between them. The CDR3 nucleotides read TGCGCCAGCAGCCCAGGGCCATACAATGAGCAGTTCTTC. This translates into CASSPGPYNEQFF.

V is TRBV7-2 and J is TRBJ1-1, with D possibly being TRBD1 (5 bases). There are 15 residues in the CDR3. Trimming removed 5 bases from V and 4 bases from J, with 17 bases in between. The germline CDR1 and CDR2 sequences are SGHTA and FQGNSA. The CDR3 protein is CASSPWGGAGTEAFF. The CDR3 DNA follows: TGTGCCAGCAGCCCCTGGGGAGGGGCAGGCACTGAAGCTTTCTTT.

The rearrangement links TRBV6-2 or TRBV6-3 to TRBJ1-2; 7 bases line up with TRBD1. The length of the CDR3 is 17 residues. V was pared by 2 bases and J by 1 base, with 10 bases of the junction left unmatched. Germline-derived CDR1 and CDR2 are MNHEY and SVGEGT. This chain's CDR3 is CASSYTSTGTYNYGYTF. The CDR3 DNA follows: TGTGCCAGCAGTTACACTTCGACAGGGACCTATAACTATGGCTACACCTTC.

V usage is TRBV19 and J usage is TRBJ1-2, with 7 bases matching TRBD1. This CDR3 spans 13 amino acids. V shed 5 bases, J shed 6 bases, and the junction held 6 bases outside the gene matches. Germline V gene data show CDR1 as LNHDA and CDR2 as SQIVND (reference sequence). The CDR3 sequence: CASSSGQRDGYTF. DNA for the CDR3: TGTGCCAGTAGTTCGGGACAGAGAGATGGCTACACCTTC.